This T cell receptor beta chain was recorded in a study of CD8+CD57+ T cells in acquired aplastic anemia. This clonotype showed up many times. The germline V gene encodes CDR1 LGHNA and CDR2 YNFKEQ. The CDR3 is made up of 13 amino acids. Deletions cut 0 bases from V and 10 bases from J, with 13 bases between. Patients selected for sequencing had displayed CD8+CD57+ cell expansion by flow cytometry. Researchers used genomic DNA as the template to profile TCR beta VDJ and CDR3. TCRdb used MiXCR to reprocess the reads, holding one entry per CDR3 protein. The sample lists hundreds of thousands of distinct CDR3 sequences, more than 25% seen once, with nearly 0.85% in the top ten.

The sequence was collected from a human donor with aplastic anemia. Sequenced input: sorted CD4+, CD8+, or CD8+CD57+ T cells (not recorded which) from PBMCs. The J gene is TRBJ2-7, the V gene TRBV4-2, with D possibly being TRBD1 or TRBD2 (5 bases each). DNA for the CDR3: TGTGCCAGCAGCCAAGAGGAGAGGGGTTCCCAGTACTTC. Translation gives CASSQEERGSQYF.